Following are 23 T cell receptor beta chains from one sample sequenced in a study of blood T cell repertoires in COVID-19. Profiled with immunoSEQ multiplex PCR; TCRdb holds only in-frame clones, not every one. The sample contains 300,000 to 350,000 clones, about 90% of which appear only once. Sequenced: PBMCs or T cells enriched from blood (not recorded which). These receptors were obtained from a woman in her 30s who had been exposed to COVID-19.

Remarks on this clone: The sample carries other DNA sequences with the same CDR3. V usage is TRBV27 and J usage is TRBJ2-7; 14 bases are a match to TRBD2. J gave up 2 bases and V 0 bases, and 3 bases lay outside the gene matches. This CDR3 is built from 17 residues. Germline CDR1 MNHEY, CDR2 SMNVEV (reference sequence). The CDR3 region has the DNA TGTGCCAGCAGTTTATCAGGGACTAGCGGGAGTACCTACGAGCAGTACTTC. Translation: CASSLSGTSGSTYEQYF.

V and J are TRBV10-1 and TRBJ1-3, with 8 positions matching TRBD1. Per germline, CDR1 WNHNN and CDR2 SYGVQD (reference sequence). This CDR3 comprises 14 residues. V shed 5 bases and J 8 bases; nucleotides not matched to a gene: 8. This chain's CDR3 is CASSSGQGADTIYF. CDR3 DNA sequence: TGCGCCAGCAGTTCCGGACAGGGCGCGGACACCATATATTTT.

The chain couples TRBV11-3 to TRBJ1-1; TRBD1 is a possible D gene (5 bases). In germline, CDR1 is SGHNT, CDR2 YENEEA. This CDR3 contains 15 residues. V was trimmed by 4 bases and J by 6 bases, leaving 18 bases between them. CDR3 region: CASSSGGLTDAEAFF. CDR3 DNA sequence: TGTGCCAGCAGCTCGGGGGGTTTAACGGACGCTGAAGCTTTCTTT.

This clone was counted only a few times. This chain uses TRBV3-1 (or the pseudogene TRBV3-2) with TRBJ2-2, with D tentatively TRBD2 (5 bases). The CDR3 totals 14 residues. V was cut by 4 bases and J by 8 bases, with 14 bases left in between. Germline V gene sequence: CDR1 LGHDT, CDR2 YNNKEL (reference sequence). Here the CDR3 DNA reads TGTGCCAGCAGCCCCCTTTGGACTGCAGGGGAGCTGTTTTTT. Protein sequence: CASSPLWTAGELFF.

J is TRBJ1-2 and V is TRBV4-1; possibly TRBD1 for D (5 bases). Trimming stripped 0 bases from V and 5 bases from J, with 13 bases between. CDR3 size: 15 residues. Germline V CDR1 and CDR2: MGHRA, YSYEKL. This CDR3 reads CASSQDTGQYYGYTF. The CDR3 DNA reads TGCGCCAGCAGCCAAGATACAGGTCAATATTATGGCTACACCTTC.

The chain joins TRBV14 to TRBJ1-2; the match to TRBD1 covers 7 bases. J gave up 7 bases and V 5 bases, and 10 bases lay outside the gene matches. The CDR3 is 14 amino acids. From germline, CDR1 is SGHDN and CDR2 FVKESK. CDR3 in DNA: TGTGCCAGCAGCTCCGGCCGTCAGGGGGTTGGCTACACCTTC. Its translation: CASSSGRQGVGYTF.

V usage is TRBV2 and J usage is TRBJ1-5; D is ambiguous. CDR1 and CDR2 from the germline V gene are SNHLY and FYNNEI. Trimming took off 2 bases at V and 6 bases at J, with 11 bases between the two ends. This CDR3 has 14 residues. This CDR3 is CASSERREAQPQHF. The CDR3 DNA is TGTGCCAGCAGTGAACGGAGGGAGGCTCAGCCCCAGCATTTT.

This clone appeared a few times. The rearrangement uses TRBV5-1 and TRBJ2-7, with TRBD1 identical over 8 bases. Germline V gene sequence: CDR1 SGHRS, CDR2 YFSETQ. J was trimmed by 5 bases and V by 7 bases; bases with no gene match: 14. This CDR3 spans 15 amino acids. CDR3 sequence reads: CASATGTGPLDEQYF. Written as DNA, the CDR3 is TGCGCCAGCGCGACCGGGACAGGCCCTTTAGACGAGCAGTACTTC.

CDR3 protein: CASKERGPGTESYEQYF. The CDR3 DNA reads TGCGCCAGCAAGGAGCGGGGGCCCGGGACAGAGTCCTACGAGCAGTACTTC. The V call is TRBV5-1, the J call TRBJ2-7, with D perhaps matching TRBD2 (8 bases). Germline V gene sequence: CDR1 SGHRS, CDR2 YFSETQ. The CDR3 spans 17 residues. Trimming stripped 6 bases from V and 1 base from J, with 23 bases between.

The rearrangement links TRBV7-9 to TRBJ1-3; weak D call: TRBD1 (5 bases). Germline V gene sequence: CDR1 SEHNR, CDR2 FQNEAQ (reference sequence). CDR3 length: 14 amino acids. Trimming shortened V by 6 bases and J by 3 bases, and 12 bases separated the two germline ends. The CDR3 sequence: CASRVRQGGNTIYF. CDR3 sequence (DNA): TGTGCCAGCAGGGTACGGCAGGGTGGAAACACCATATATTTT.

The rearrangement links TRBV5-5 to TRBJ1-6, with a possible D match to TRBD1 (6 bases). CDR1 is SGHKS, CDR2 YYEKEE, per germline (reference sequence). This CDR3 contains 14 residues. V lost 1 base and J lost 8, with 10 bases in between. The CDR3 reads CASSLSQGHSPLHF. The CDR3 nucleotides are TGTGCCAGCAGCTTGAGCCAGGGGCATTCACCCCTCCACTTT.

The rearrangement joins TRBV6-5 to TRBJ2-7; 8 bases fit TRBD1. J was trimmed by 2 bases and V by 0 bases; bases with no gene match: 6. The CDR3 length is 16 residues. The germline V gene encodes CDR1 MNHEY and CDR2 SVGAGI. For the CDR3, the DNA is TGTGCCAGCAGTTACTCAGGACAGGGAGGACCCTACGAGCAGTACTTC. Translated, it gives CASSYSGQGGPYEQYF.

This clone has only a few counts. The J gene is TRBJ2-7, the V gene TRBV12-3 or TRBV12-4; 7 bases match TRBD1. The CDR3 has 13 residues. Trimming cost V 10 bases and J 2 bases; bases outside gene matches: 8. The CDR3 DNA reads as TGTGCCAAGAACTTACAGGGGACCTACGAGCAGTACTTC. Its translation is CAKNLQGTYEQYF.

The chain employs TRBV30 and TRBJ1-6, with a weak D call TRBD1 (5 bases). Trimming left V 3 bases short and J 3 bases short, with 18 bases between. Germline loops: CDR1 GTSNPN, CDR2 SVGIG (reference sequence). The CDR3 is made up of 17 amino acids. CDR3 coding DNA: TGTGCCTGGAGAGCGCTCGGGGGACCCAGCTATAATTCACCCCTCCACTTT. This gives the protein CAWRALGGPSYNSPLHF.

J is TRBJ2-7 and V is TRBV4-1, with 9 bases lining up with TRBD2. There are 15 residues in the CDR3. The V and J ends lost 0 bases and 4 bases, in that order; junction bases with no gene match: 4. Germline V gene lookup returns CDR1 MGHRA and CDR2 YSYEKL. CDR3 protein: CASSQDILAGYEQYF. The CDR3 nucleotides read TGCGCCAGCAGCCAAGATATCCTAGCGGGATACGAGCAGTACTTC.

V is TRBV2 and J is TRBJ1-2; 8 bases are shared with TRBD1. The germline gives CDR1 SNHLY, CDR2 FYNNEI. J was trimmed by 4 bases and V by 10 bases; bases with no gene match: 5. There are 12 residues in the CDR3. CDR3 protein: CAIDRGFYGYTF. DNA for the CDR3: TGTGCCATCGACAGGGGTTTCTATGGCTACACCTTC. The whole variable domain, remainder taken from reference TRBV2 and TRBJ1-2, is EPEVTQTPSHQVTQMGQEVILRCVPISNHLYFYWYRQILGQKVEFLVSFYNNEISEKSEIFDDQFSVERPDGSNFTLKIRSTKLEDSAMYFCAIDRGFYGYTFGSGTRLTVV.

The chain employs TRBV6-1 and TRBJ1-1; D gene ambiguous. CDR3 length equals 14 residues. V dropped 2 bases and J dropped 4 bases, with 11 bases sitting between them. The germline CDR1 and CDR2 sequences are MNHNS and SASEGT. The CDR3: CASSEPNRVTEAFF. DNA for the CDR3: TGTGCCAGCAGTGAACCCAACCGGGTCACTGAAGCTTTCTTT.

CDR3 coding DNA: TGTGCCAGCAGCTTTGGAGTTCCCACCGGGGAGCTGTTTTTT. Translated, it gives CASSFGVPTGELFF. The V and J genes are TRBV5-6 and TRBJ2-2; no clear D. The CDR3 is 14 residues long. V was shortened by 2 bases and J by 4 bases, with 9 bases between the two germline ends. Germline CDR1 is SGHDT and CDR2 is YYEEEE. The full variable domain, rest sourced from reference TRBV5-6 and TRBJ2-2, is DAGVTQSPTHLIKTRGQQVTLRCSPKSGHDTVSWYQQALGQGPQFIFQYYEEEERQRGNFPDRFSGHQFPNYSSELNVNALLLGDSALYLCASSFGVPTGELFFGEGSRLTVL.

This clone was seen once. The chain couples TRBV3-1 (or the pseudogene TRBV3-2) to TRBJ1-2, with 10 bases aligning to TRBD1. Germline CDR1 reads LGHDT; CDR2 reads YNNKEL (reference sequence). V was pared by 2 bases and J by 8 bases, with 11 bases of the junction left unmatched. The CDR3 loop spans 16 amino acids. This CDR3 reads CASSQSRGTGAEGYTF. The CDR3 DNA follows: TGTGCCAGCAGCCAAAGCCGGGGGACAGGGGCAGAGGGCTACACCTTC.

The chain's CDR3 is CASSLATGLADTQYF. Here the CDR3 DNA reads TGTGCCAGCAGCTTAGCGACTGGGTTGGCAGATACGCAGTATTTT. The chain links TRBV7-9 to TRBJ2-3, with unresolved D. Germline V lookup: CDR1 SEHNR, CDR2 FQNEAQ (reference sequence). Deletions cut 0 bases from V and 4 bases from J, with 11 bases between. The CDR3 has 15 amino acids.

The chain recombines TRBV7-3 with TRBJ1-1, with 10 bases fitting TRBD1. The trim removed 5 bases at V and 5 bases at J, leaving 2 bases unmatched. The CDR3 runs to 13 residues. Looked up from germline, CDR1 is SGHTA and CDR2 is FQGTGA. CDR3 sequence reads: CASSGTGVTEAFF. CDR3 bases: TGTGCCAGCAGCGGGACAGGGGTTACTGAAGCTTTCTTT.

This clone was counted a single time. DNA of the CDR3: TGTGCCAGCAGACCCGGACAGAGTAATGAAAAACTGTTTTTT. Translating it yields CASRPGQSNEKLFF. This sequence joins TRBV6-5 and TRBJ1-4; the D gene is possibly TRBD1 (6 bases). The germline V gene has CDR1 MNHEY and CDR2 SVGAGI. This CDR3 has 14 residues. V gave up 6 bases and J gave up 4 bases, with 12 bases separating them.

This clone was observed a few times. The rearrangement uses TRBV5-6 and TRBJ1-1; 7 bases align to TRBD1. The trim removed 4 bases at V and 2 bases at J, leaving 11 bases unmatched. Germline lookup yields CDR1 SGHDT and CDR2 YYEEEE. The CDR3 length is 16 residues. Here the CDR3 DNA reads TGTGCCAGCAGCCAACGATACCTAGGGGGCAACACTGAAGCTTTCTTT. This encodes CASSQRYLGGNTEAFF.